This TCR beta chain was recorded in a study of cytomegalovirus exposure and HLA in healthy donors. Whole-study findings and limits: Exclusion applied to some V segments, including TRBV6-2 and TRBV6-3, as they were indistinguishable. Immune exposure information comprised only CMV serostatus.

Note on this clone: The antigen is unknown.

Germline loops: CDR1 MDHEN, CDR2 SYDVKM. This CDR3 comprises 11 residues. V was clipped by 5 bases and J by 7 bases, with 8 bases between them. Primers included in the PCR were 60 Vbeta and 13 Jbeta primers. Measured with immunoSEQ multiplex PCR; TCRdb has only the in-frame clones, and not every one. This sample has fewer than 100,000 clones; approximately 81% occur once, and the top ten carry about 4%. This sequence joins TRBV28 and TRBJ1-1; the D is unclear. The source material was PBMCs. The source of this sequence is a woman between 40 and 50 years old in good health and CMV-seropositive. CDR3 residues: CASSPGIEAFF. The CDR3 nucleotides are TGTGCCAGCAGTCCCGGGATTGAAGCTTTCTTT.